This T cell receptor (beta chain) appears in the sequencing data of a study of T cell changes during pregnancy in multiple sclerosis. Sequencing used immunoSEQ multiplex PCR; TCRdb keeps in-frame clones, though not all of them. This table has more than 90,000 clones, roughly 90% appearing once. The germline CDR1 and CDR2 sequences are SEHNR and FQNEAQ (reference sequence). V gave up 4 bases and J gave up 2 bases; unmatched junction bases: 15. This CDR3 is built from 19 residues. Here the sequenced sample was peripheral blood, taken in the first trimester of pregnancy. This receptor was identified in a female donor with multiple sclerosis, enrolled in a pregnancy study. This sequence joins TRBV7-9 and TRBJ2-7; TRBD2 aligns across 12 bases. The CDR3 sequence: CASSSKIGTSGQKTYEQYF. CDR3 nucleotides: TGTGCCAGCAGCTCCAAAATCGGGACTAGCGGGCAAAAGACCTACGAGCAGTACTTC.